The 4 T cell receptor beta chains in this list originate from one sample, sequenced in a study of blood T cell repertoires in COVID-19 (dated by TCRdb to 2018 to 2021). Library preparation used the immunoSEQ multiplex PCR assay. TCRdb's version of the immuneACCESS table is confined to in-frame rearrangements and falls short of the full clone set. An unresolved V gene accounts for under half of the shortfall where checked; the remainder is of unknown origin. This sample comprises 150,000 to 200,000 clones, 90% of them detected only once. 0.53% of the sample belongs to the ten largest clones. The source material was peripheral blood. These receptors were obtained from a man in his forties or fifties with acute or convalescent COVID-19.

The V gene is TRBV2, the J gene TRBJ1-5, with D maybe TRBD1 (6 bases). This CDR3 contains 15 residues. Trimming took off 5 bases at V and 0 bases at J, with 11 bases between the two ends. Germline V gene data show CDR1 as SNHLY and CDR2 as FYNNEI. The CDR3 sequence is CASSLQGYSNQPQHF. In DNA, the CDR3 is TGTGCCAGCAGTTTACAGGGCTATAGCAATCAGCCCCAGCATTTT.

The chain has TRBV5-1 and TRBJ1-1; D may be TRBD1 (6 bases). Germline CDR1 SGHRS, CDR2 YFSETQ. V was shortened by 4 bases and J by 6 bases, with 16 bases between the two germline ends. This CDR3 has 14 residues. The CDR3 is CASSPGDTGPEAFF. The CDR3 nucleotides read TGCGCCAGCAGCCCCGGGGACACGGGCCCTGAAGCTTTCTTT.

The V gene is TRBV6-5, the J gene TRBJ2-1; D is ambiguous. The CDR3 has 13 residues. Germline V gives CDR1 MNHEY, CDR2 SVGAGI. The V and J ends lost 2 bases and 10 bases respectively, with 12 bases between them. Here the CDR3 DNA reads TGTGCCAGCAGTTACCTAAAGGAGTCGGAGCAGTTCTTC. Translated, it gives CASSYLKESEQFF.

The chain carries TRBV7-9 and TRBJ2-3, with 10 bases identical to TRBD1. V trimming: 5 bases; J trimming: 4 bases; junction bases outside the gene matches: 15. Germline V gives CDR1 SEHNR, CDR2 FQNEAQ (reference sequence). The CDR3 sequence is 18 residues long. The CDR3 DNA follows: TGTGCCAGCAGCCCTACATATGGGAGACAGGGGGCCTCAGATACGCAGTATTTT. Translating it yields CASSPTYGRQGASDTQYF.